This T cell receptor beta chain is from a study of T-cell memory formation after mild COVID-19. At the level of the study: Clusters of TCRs were largely donor specific.

5'RACE with constant-segment primers yielded barcoded, UMI-tagged TCR alpha and TCR beta cDNA libraries. TCRdb recomputed calls from the 5' RACE reads with MiXCR, one row per CDR3 protein. This sample yields 68,000 or so distinct CDR3 sequences, of which around 17% are seen a single time; around 29% belongs to the top ten. Per germline, CDR1 SEHNR and CDR2 FQNEAQ (reference sequence). Trimming left V 3 bases short and J 6 bases short, with 16 bases between. This CDR3 has 15 residues. This clonotype was picked up a small number of times. Its matching antigen is unknown. Study results and limitations: Pre-infection memory held some responding clones, suggesting pre-existing cross-reactive T cells responded. Day 15 to 85 contractors were CD4/CD8 balanced; later expanders leaned CD4+.

The sequenced sample consisted of PBMCs or a T cell subset sorted from them (not recorded which). This receptor was taken from an adult woman who had mild COVID-19 (a few samples of this study predate the infection). Cell type and time point are not known. V gene TRBV7-9 combines with J gene TRBJ2-3, with D tentatively TRBD1 or TRBD2 (5 bases each). CDR3 sequence: CASSFGRERMDTQYF. In DNA, the CDR3 is TGTGCCAGCAGCTTTGGCAGGGAGCGGATGGATACGCAGTATTTT. Using reference TRBV7-9 and TRBJ2-3 for the parts outside the CDR3, the full variable domain is DTGVSQNPRHKITKRGQNVTFRCDPISEHNRLYWYRQTLGQGPEFLTYFQNEAQLEKSRLLSDRFSAERPKGSFSTLEIQRTEQGDSAMYLCASSFGRERMDTQYFGPGTRLTVL.